Listed here is a single T cell receptor (beta chain). The assay was immunoSEQ multiplex PCR, and TCRdb's table has in-frame clones only and misses some. The repertoire holds some 66,000 clones, with 82% as singletons. The CDR3 is 15 amino acids. Germline-derived CDR1 and CDR2 are SGHTA and FQGNSA. The data were obtained in a study of blood T cell repertoires in COVID-19. In the study overall: The study drew acute and convalescent COVID-19 samples from the United States, Italy and Spain. T cells, B-cell-depleted T cells, or PBMCs provided the cDNA or gDNA that served as material.

The origin of this receptor is a man in his sixties with acute or convalescent COVID-19. This chain links TRBV7-2 with TRBJ2-6, with 7 bases lining up with TRBD1. The sequenced material came from peripheral blood. As DNA, the CDR3 is TGTGCAGCTCCACAGGGGAGCGCTGGGGCCAACGTCCTGACTTTC. This sequence encodes CAAPQGSAGANVLTF.